This T cell receptor (beta chain) is drawn from a study of blood T cell repertoires in COVID-19. Germline CDR1 KGHSH, CDR2 LQKENI. The CDR3 extends over 14 amino acids. V was trimmed by 3 bases and J by 3 bases, leaving 8 bases between them. The table came from immunoSEQ multiplex PCR; TCRdb's copy has only in-frame clones and leaves some out. This table holds over 250,000 clones, about nine tenths found once. This clonotype was sampled from a woman between 55 and 75 years old who had recovered from COVID-19. The material sequenced was PBMCs or T cells enriched from blood (not recorded which). V gene TRBV18 combines with J gene TRBJ2-2; tentative D call: TRBD2 (5 bases). CDR3 protein: CASSPVRDTGELFF. The DNA for the CDR3 is TGTGCCAGCTCACCTGTGAGGGACACCGGGGAGCTGTTTTTT.